This T cell receptor beta chain was obtained from a study of OX40 agonist ivuxolimab in advanced cancers. Study as a whole: The patients' treatment was ivuxolimab, an agonistic anti-OX40 (CD134) antibody. A male proportion of about 84% was recorded, with mean age approximately 57 years and range about 23 to 90. General study findings and limits: Researchers report that CD8+ T cells had, on average, more expanded clones than CD4+.

The V segment lost 6 bases and the J segment 3 bases; nucleotides outside the gene matches: 6. Germline V gives CDR1 MNHNS, CDR2 SASEGT. The CDR3 contains 15 residues. TCRdb's copy holds only in-frame clones and misses some; the assay was immunoSEQ multiplex PCR. The sample shows 40,000 to 50,000 clones, approximately 86% of them seen only once. Remarks on this clone: Antigen unknown.

This sequence joins TRBV6-1 and TRBJ2-7; 12 bases line up with TRBD1. Specimen: CD4+ or CD8+ T cells sorted from blood, collected in a trial of the OX40 agonist ivuxolimab. This receptor was identified in an adult with an advanced solid tumor such as melanoma, head and neck, liver or kidney cancer. CDR3 region: CASSAGQGAHYEQYF. The CDR3 DNA reads TGTGCCAGCAGCGCGGGACAGGGGGCTCACTACGAGCAGTACTTC.